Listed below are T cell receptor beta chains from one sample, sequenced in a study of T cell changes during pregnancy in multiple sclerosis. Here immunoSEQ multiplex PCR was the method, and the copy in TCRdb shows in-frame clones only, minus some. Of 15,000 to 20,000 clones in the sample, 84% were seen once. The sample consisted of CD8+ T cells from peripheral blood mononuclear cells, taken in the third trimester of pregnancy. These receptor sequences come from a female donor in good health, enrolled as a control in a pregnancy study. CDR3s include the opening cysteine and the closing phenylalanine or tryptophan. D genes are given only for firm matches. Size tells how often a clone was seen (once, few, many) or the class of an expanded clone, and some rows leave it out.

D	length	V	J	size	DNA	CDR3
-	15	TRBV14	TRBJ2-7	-	TGTGCCAGCAGCCCGCTAGAGGGACTCTCCTACGAGCAGTACTTC	CASSPLEGLSYEQYF
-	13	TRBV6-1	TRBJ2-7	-	TGTGCCAGCGGGGACCTTCGGGAGTACGAGCAGTACTTC	CASGDLREYEQYF
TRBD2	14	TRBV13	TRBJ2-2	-	TGTGCCAGCAGCTACCGACTAGCGGGAGGTGAGCTGTTTTTT	CASSYRLAGGELFF
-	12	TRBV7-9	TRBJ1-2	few	TGTGCCAGCAGCTCTGGACTGCCGGGCTACACCTTC	CASSSGLPGYTF
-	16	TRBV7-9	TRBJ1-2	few	TGTGCCAGCAGCTTATCAGGGCAGCCGCCTGGACCGTTCTACACCTTC	CASSLSGQPPGPFYTF
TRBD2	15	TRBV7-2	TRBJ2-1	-	TGTGCCAGCAGCTCAGGACTAGCAAACTACAATGAGCAGTTCTTC	CASSSGLANYNEQFF
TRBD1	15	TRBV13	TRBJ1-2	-	TGTGCCAGCAGCTTAGCAACAGGGGCTAACTATGGCTACACCTTC	CASSLATGANYGYTF
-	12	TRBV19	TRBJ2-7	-	TGTGCCAGTAGTATTGACAGCTACGAGCAGTACTTC	CASSIDSYEQYF
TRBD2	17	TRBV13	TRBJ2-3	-	TGTGCCAGCAGCCTGGGGGTAGCGGGAGGCAGCACAGATACGCAGTATTTT	CASSLGVAGGSTDTQYF
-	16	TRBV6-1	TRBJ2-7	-	TGTGCCAGCAGTGAAGCGCGGCAGAGGAGCTCCTACGAGCAGTACTTC	CASSEARQRSSYEQYF
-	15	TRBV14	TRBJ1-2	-	TGTGCCAGCAGCCAAGTCTCCAATCAGGGCTATGGCTACACCTTC	CASSQVSNQGYGYTF
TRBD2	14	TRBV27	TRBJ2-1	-	TGTGCCAGCGCCACTAGCGGGGCCTACAATGAGCAGTTCTTC	CASATSGAYNEQFF
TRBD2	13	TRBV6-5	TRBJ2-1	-	TGTGCCAGCAGCGCCCCAGCGGGAGGGGAGCAGTTCTTC	CASSAPAGGEQFF
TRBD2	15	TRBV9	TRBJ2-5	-	TGTGCCAGCAGCGTACTTGCGGGGGGCCGGGAGACCCAGTACTTC	CASSVLAGGRETQYF
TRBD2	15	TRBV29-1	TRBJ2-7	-	TGCAGCGTTGAACTAGCGGGAGTCGAGTCCTACGAGCAGTACTTC	CSVELAGVESYEQYF
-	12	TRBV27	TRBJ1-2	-	TGTGCCAGCAGTTCGTCCGGCTATGGCTACACCTTC	CASSSSGYGYTF
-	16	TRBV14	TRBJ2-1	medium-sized	TGTGCCAGCAGCCGGCAGGGCGAGACTTCCTACAATGAGCAGTTCTTC	CASSRQGETSYNEQFF
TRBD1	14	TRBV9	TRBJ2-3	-	TGTGCCAGCAGTGAACAGGACAGGCGGAATACGCAGTATTTT	CASSEQDRRNTQYF
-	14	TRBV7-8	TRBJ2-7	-	TGTGCCAGCAGCTTATCCCGCGGCTCCTACGAGCAGTACTTC	CASSLSRGSYEQYF
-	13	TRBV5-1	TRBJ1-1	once	TGCGCCAGCATGGGCGGGTTGAACACTGAAGCTTTCTTT	CASMGGLNTEAFF
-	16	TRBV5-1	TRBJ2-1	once	TGCGCCAGCAGCTTGGCCACCCTCAGGGTCGACAATGAGCAGTTCTTC	CASSLATLRVDNEQFF
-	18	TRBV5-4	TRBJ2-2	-	TGTGCCAGCAGCCCGGACTCGTTGGGCGGTGGGGACACCGGGGAGCTGTTTTTT	CASSPDSLGGGDTGELFF
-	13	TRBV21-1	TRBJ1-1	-	TGTGCCAGCATCAGGACAGGGAACACTGAAGCTTTCTTT	CASIRTGNTEAFF
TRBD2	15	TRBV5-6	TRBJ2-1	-	TGTGCCAGCAGTTTATGGACTAGCGGGGACAATGAGCAGTTCTTC	CASSLWTSGDNEQFF
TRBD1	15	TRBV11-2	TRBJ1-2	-	TGTGCCAGCAGCTTAGGGACAGGGAAAGGCTATGGCTACACCTTC	CASSLGTGKGYGYTF
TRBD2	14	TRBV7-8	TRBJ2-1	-	TGTGCCAGCAGTAGCCTAGCGGGGGACAATGAGCAGTTCTTC	CASSSLAGDNEQFF
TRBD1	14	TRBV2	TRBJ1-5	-	TGTGCCAGCAGTCTCGGCAGGGGGCCTCAGCCCCAGCATTTT	CASSLGRGPQPQHF
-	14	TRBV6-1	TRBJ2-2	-	TGTGCCAGCAGGAACGACAGGAACACCGGGGAGCTGTTTTTT	CASRNDRNTGELFF
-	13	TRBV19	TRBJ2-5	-	TGTGCCAGTAGTATAGACCCCGAAGAGACCCAGTACTTC	CASSIDPEETQYF
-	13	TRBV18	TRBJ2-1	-	TGTGCCAGCTCACCGCGTAGTGAGGATGAGCAGTTCTTC	CASSPRSEDEQFF
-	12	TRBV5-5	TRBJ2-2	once	TGTGCCAGCAGCGCGAGGGCCGGGGAGCTGTTTTTT	CASSARAGELFF
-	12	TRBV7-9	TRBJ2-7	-	TGTGCCAGCAGCTCACAGGGTTACGAGCAGTACTTC	CASSSQGYEQYF
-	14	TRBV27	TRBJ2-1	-	TGTGCCAGCAGCGGGAGCCTGGCCTACAATGAGCAGTTCTTC	CASSGSLAYNEQFF
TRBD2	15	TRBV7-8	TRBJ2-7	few	TGTGCCAGCAGCCCCCAGCGGGGGGCCTCCTACGAGCAGTACTTC	CASSPQRGASYEQYF
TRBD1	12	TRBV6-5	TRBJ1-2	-	TGTGCCAGCGGGACAGGGGGCTATGGCTACACCTTC	CASGTGGYGYTF
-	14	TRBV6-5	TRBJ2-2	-	TGTGCCAGCAGTCCCGGACTCCCCACCGGGGAGCTGTTTTTT	CASSPGLPTGELFF
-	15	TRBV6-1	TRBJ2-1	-	TGTGCCAGCAGTTGGGACTTAAGCTCCTACAATGAGCAGTTCTTC	CASSWDLSSYNEQFF
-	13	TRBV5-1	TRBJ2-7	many	TGCGCCAGCAGAGTCGGGGGCTCCTACGAGCAGTACTTC	CASRVGGSYEQYF
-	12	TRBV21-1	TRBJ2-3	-	TGTGCCAGCATCGCGGGGCCAGATACGCAGTATTTT	CASIAGPDTQYF
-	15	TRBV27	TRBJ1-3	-	TGTGCCAGCAGCCCTACAGGGCGCTCTGGAAACACCATATATTTT	CASSPTGRSGNTIYF
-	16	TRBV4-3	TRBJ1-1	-	TGCGCCAGCAGCCAAGAGGCGGGCCAGCACACCACTGAAGCTTTCTTT	CASSQEAGQHTTEAFF
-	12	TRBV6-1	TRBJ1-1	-	TGTGCCAGCAGTTTCTCGACAGGCCCCGCTTTCTTT	CASSFSTGPAFF
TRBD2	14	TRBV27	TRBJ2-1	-	TGTGCCAGCAGCATTACGGGAGGCGCCCGAGAGCAGTTCTTC	CASSITGGAREQFF
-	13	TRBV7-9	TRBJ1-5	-	TGTGCCAGCAGCTTAGGAGTTCGTCAGCCCCAGCATTTT	CASSLGVRQPQHF
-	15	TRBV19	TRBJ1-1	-	TGTGCCAGTAGTATGGGACTTATCGGGAACACTGAAGCTTTCTTT	CASSMGLIGNTEAFF
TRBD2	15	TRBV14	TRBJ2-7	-	TGTGCCAGCAGCCCCCGGAGCGGGGGCCCCAACGAGCAGTACTTC	CASSPRSGGPNEQYF